This T cell receptor beta chain emerged from a study of blood T cell repertoires in COVID-19. About the research overall: The cDNA or gDNA used as material had been derived from T cells, B-cell-depleted T cells, or PBMCs.

In the authors' workflow: Amplified reference gene primers provided the basis for estimating nucleated cell counts. Only in-frame clones appear in the TCRdb table, and some are missing; sequencing was by immunoSEQ multiplex PCR. The V and J calls and clone size are taken from that table; D and trimming were inferred from the DNA. In the table there are fewer than 15,000 clones, 85% to 90% of which are singletons. Sample: peripheral blood. The source of this sequence is a woman in her 70s in a cohort sampled during active or convalescent COVID-19.

CDR3: CASSLLGTSAKTQYF. CDR3 coding DNA: TGTGCCAGCAGTTTACTTGGGACTAGCGCAAAGACCCAGTACTTC. This chain links TRBV28 with TRBJ2-5, with TRBD2 matching over 10 bases. CDR1 and CDR2 (germline): MDHEN, SYDVKM. V lost 2 bases to trimming and J lost 6 bases; unmatched junction nucleotides: 6. The CDR3 is 15 residues long.